Described below is a single T cell receptor (beta chain) sequence and its context. The clone's antigen remains unknown. The sample holds no much larger clone one base away, and base qualities are not on file. Using the deep immunoSEQ assay, TCR CDR3 regions were amplified from genomic DNA by multiplex PCR. Extracted genomic DNA from each cell subset was spread evenly across all wells of several immunoSEQ 96-well plates, with each plate serving as a replicate. For sorted subsets, each replicate PCR was loaded with around 200 ng genomic DNA, equivalent to 30,000 or so T cell genomes. Purified libraries were measured with a Qubit 3.0 fluorometer, size-checked on a Bioanalyzer 2100, and measured again with the KAPA Library Quantification kit. Each immunoSEQ 96-well plate was sequenced on its own single-read 150-cycle Illumina NextSeq 550 flow cell. Turning to the authors' computational methods: The immunoSEQ output contained only junctional sequences without quality scores, so filtering could not match that applied to full-length reads. Sequences were annotated with PyIR, a Python wrapper for IgBLAST v1.9, using IMGT germline references to assign V/J genes and CDR3. Any read was removed if the V/J assignment was weak (E-value above 1e-6), the CDR3 was missing, or the read contained stop codons, out-of-frame junctions, or ambiguous translated residues. V3J clonotypes were defined as sequences sharing an identical inferred V gene, J gene, and CDR3 amino acid sequence. Percentage overlap between repertoires was calculated by dividing the number of shared unique clonotypes by the size of the smaller repertoire. Three approaches were used to assess repertoire richness: RTK rarefaction, the Chao1 estimator, and Recon v2.1 estimates of unobserved clonotypes. Generation probabilities were computed with OLGA for all TCRbeta clonotypes obtained by the gDNA method from several donors. TCRdb retrieved this table from immuneACCESS and kept in-frame rearrangements only. Not all clones are present; in checked studies, unresolved V genes account for under half, and no reason is known for the remainder. Clone size and the V and J calls come from that table; the DNA yielded D and trimming. This sample has about a million clones in its table, and under 80% of those were observed once. About 1.5% of the sample goes to the ten largest clones.

Cut back by 7 bases and 0 bases, the V and J ends lie 12 bases apart. CDR1 and CDR2, per the germline V gene, are SGHRS and YFSETQ. Reading from cysteine to phenylalanine, the CDR3 counts 14 amino acids. Just the 42-base CDR3 DNA is kept, in frame starting at base 1. The donors were healthy, HIV-negative adults who had no recently reported acute infections or vaccinations. Only Caucasian adults living in Nashville, Tennessee, USA were represented among the donors. CD4+ T cells were enriched through magnetic negative selection, after which naive cells were positively selected on CD45RA and the remaining negative fraction served as the memory subset. Blood was collected by leukapheresis, and PBMCs were isolated by Ficoll-Histopaque density gradient centrifugation and then cryopreserved in liquid nitrogen vapor phase. Purity and quantity of every magnetically sorted T cell population were checked by analytical flow cytometry. Each sorted fraction had its genomic DNA isolated and then quantified by UV absorbance on a Nanodrop 2000c.

This record comes from a study of shared clonotypes between healthy human individuals (dated by TCRdb to the early 2020s). In terms of the full investigation: Three men and a couple of women, aged 18 to 49 years, made up the cohort. Between about 0.85 and 8.9 billion PBMCs per donor were obtained by leukapheresis. For each donor, CD4 naive and CD4 memory were each run on three plates, CD8 naive on two plates, and CD8 memory on one plate. Blood TCR repertoires of roughly 5 healthy adults were deeply sequenced to estimate repertoire size and the extent of clonotype sharing between individuals. To increase sequencing depth and limit assay-specific biases, TCR repertoire library preparation and sequencing were carried out by different laboratories using diverse techniques. Results the study describes overall, beyond this receptor: Sampling was restricted to blood, and TCR repertoires in tissues likely differ from the TCR repertoires found in blood. Because the study included a small number of donors, the genetic and exposure-history diversity represented was limited. Sharing across four donors was observed for approximately 5% of naive CD4, about 4% of naive CD8, 2.3% of memory CD4, and roughly 0.4% of memory CD8 clonotypes. Pairwise subsampling indicated that sequencing depth was expected to affect the degree of clonotype sharing among donors. Even with the large sequencing depth, rarefaction of the sorted-subset datasets indicated that sequencing was incomplete. Naive subsets generally had larger estimated clonotype richness than memory subsets. Compared with non-shared clonotypes, clonotypes shared by all four sorted-subset donors had higher generation probabilities.

This TCR was sampled from a man aged 18 to 29 in good health. Input material: memory CD4+ T cells sorted from blood. Read against the paper, the sample's cell subset or site label means: CD45RA-negative fraction. The sequence is built from TRBV5-1 and TRBJ2-3; a confident D gene designation cannot be given. The DNA is as follows: TGCGCCAGCCGGCGACTGTATAGCACAGATACGCAGTATTTT. Its product reads: CASRRLYSTDTQYF.